This record concerns one T cell receptor beta chain sequence. The data derive from a study of blood T cell repertoires in COVID-19. Study-wide background: Samples of COVID-19 (acute and convalescent) were obtained from the United States, Italy and Spain.

The V gene's germline CDR1 is LGHNA and CDR2 YNFKEQ. The CDR3 totals 15 residues. The germline V and J ends were trimmed by 2 bases and 4 bases, with 14 bases remaining between them. In the source study's methods: Cell counts per sample came from amplifying reference gene primers. This table comes from immunoSEQ multiplex PCR, and its TCRdb copy is limited to in-frame clones, with some not included. V, J and clone size reflect that table, while D and trimming were determined from the DNA. This repertoire shows 70,000 to 85,000 clones, 87% found once; its top ten account for 2.5% to 3.5%. This clonotype was obtained from a woman in her fifties or sixties with active or convalescent COVID-19. The source material was peripheral blood. V is TRBV4-2 and J is TRBJ1-1; TRBD1 is a possible D gene (5 bases). The CDR3 sequence: CASSQPSPGGTEAFF. The CDR3 DNA reads as TGTGCCAGCAGCCAACCCTCTCCCGGGGGCACTGAAGCTTTCTTT.